The clone carrying this T cell receptor beta chain has only one observation. Its specificity is not known. TCRdb's copy holds only in-frame clones and misses some; the assay was immunoSEQ multiplex PCR. The data show around 150,000 clones, about 78% seen once. This sample was included in a study of PD-1 blockade in classical Hodgkin lymphoma. The study's findings and limits: Causes of the repertoire differences remain undefined, possibly disease activity or prior therapy. While CD8+ TCR diversity did not rise significantly by C4D1, CD4+ TCR diversity did. Exclusion was the outcome for patients who began nivolumab under 1 year after ASCT. Complete responders matched newly diagnosed patients in baseline diversity.

Every patient had relapsed following autologous stem cell transplantation, and cohorts differed in brentuximab vedotin exposure. The CDR3 covers 17 residues. J lost 4 bases, V lost 6 bases, and 11 bases had no gene match. Germline loops: CDR1 LNHDA, CDR2 SQIVND (reference sequence). This TCR derives from a human donor with classical Hodgkin lymphoma. This specimen consisted of peripheral blood mononuclear cells (PBMCs), obtained before the second cycle of nivolumab. V and J are TRBV19 and TRBJ2-2, with 10 bases that match TRBD2. The CDR3 region is CASRPLIAGGSTGELFF. CDR3 coding DNA: TGTGCCAGTAGACCCCTTATAGCGGGAGGCTCCACCGGGGAGCTGTTTTTT.